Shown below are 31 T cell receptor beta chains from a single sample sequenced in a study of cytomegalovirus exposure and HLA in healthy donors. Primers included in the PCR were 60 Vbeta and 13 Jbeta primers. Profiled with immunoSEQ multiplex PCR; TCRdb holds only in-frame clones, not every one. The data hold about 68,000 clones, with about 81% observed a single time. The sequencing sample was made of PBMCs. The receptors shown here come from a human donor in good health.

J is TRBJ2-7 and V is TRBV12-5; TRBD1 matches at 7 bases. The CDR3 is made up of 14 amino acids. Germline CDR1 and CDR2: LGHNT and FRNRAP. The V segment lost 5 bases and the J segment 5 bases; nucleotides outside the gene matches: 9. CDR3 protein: CASGTDRVDHEQYF. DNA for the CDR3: TGTGCTAGTGGTACTGACAGGGTGGACCACGAGCAGTACTTC. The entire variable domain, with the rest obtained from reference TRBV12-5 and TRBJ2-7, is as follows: DARVTQTPRHKVTEMGQEVTMRCQPILGHNTVFWYRQTMMQGLELLAYFRNRAPLDDSGMPKDRFSAEMPDATLATLKIQPSEPRDSAVYFCASGTDRVDHEQYFGPGTRLTVT.

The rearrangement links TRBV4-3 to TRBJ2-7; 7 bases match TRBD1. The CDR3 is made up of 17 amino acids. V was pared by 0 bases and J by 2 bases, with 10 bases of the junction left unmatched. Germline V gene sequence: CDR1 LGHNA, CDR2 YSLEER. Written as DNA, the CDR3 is TGCGCCAGCAGCCAAGAGAGGTTCGCTGGACAGGCCTACGAGCAGTACTTC. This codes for CASSQERFAGQAYEQYF.

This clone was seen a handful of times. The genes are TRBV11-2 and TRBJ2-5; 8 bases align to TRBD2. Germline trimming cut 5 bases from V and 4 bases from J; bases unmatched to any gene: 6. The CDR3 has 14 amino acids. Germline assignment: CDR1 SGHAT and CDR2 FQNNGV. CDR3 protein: CASSVGTRVETQYF. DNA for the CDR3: TGTGCCAGCAGCGTCGGGACTAGGGTAGAGACCCAGTACTTC.

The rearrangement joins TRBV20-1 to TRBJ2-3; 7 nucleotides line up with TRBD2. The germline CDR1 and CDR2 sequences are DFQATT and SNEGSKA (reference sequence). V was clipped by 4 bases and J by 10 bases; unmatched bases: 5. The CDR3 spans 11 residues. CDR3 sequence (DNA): TGCAGTGCTACCACTAGCGCCGCGCAGTATTTT. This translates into CSATTSAAQYF.

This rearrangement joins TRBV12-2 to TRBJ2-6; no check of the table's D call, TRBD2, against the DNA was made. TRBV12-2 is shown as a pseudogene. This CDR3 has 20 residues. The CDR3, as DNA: TGTGCAAGTCGCTTCTCGCCCCGGAGCGGGGGGGCGAACGGGGCCAACGTCCTGACTTTC. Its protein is CASRFSPRSGGANGANVLTF.

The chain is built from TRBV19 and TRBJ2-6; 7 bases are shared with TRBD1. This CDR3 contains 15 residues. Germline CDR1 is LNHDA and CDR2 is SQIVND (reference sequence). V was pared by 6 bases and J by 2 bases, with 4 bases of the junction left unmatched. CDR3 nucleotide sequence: TGTGCCAGTAGATTGGGACAGACTGGGGCCAACGTCCTGACTTTC. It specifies CASRLGQTGANVLTF.

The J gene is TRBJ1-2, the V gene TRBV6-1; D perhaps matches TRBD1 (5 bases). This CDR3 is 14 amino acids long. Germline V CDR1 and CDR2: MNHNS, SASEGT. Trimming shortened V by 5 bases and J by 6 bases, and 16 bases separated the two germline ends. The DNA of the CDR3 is TGTGCCAGCAGTAGACAGCCAGATTTGGATGGCTACACCTTC. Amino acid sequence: CASSRQPDLDGYTF.

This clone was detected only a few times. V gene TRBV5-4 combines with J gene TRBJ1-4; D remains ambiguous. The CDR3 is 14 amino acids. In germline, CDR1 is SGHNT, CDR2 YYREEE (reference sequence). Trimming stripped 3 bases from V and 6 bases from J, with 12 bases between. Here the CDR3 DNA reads TGTGCCAGCAGCTCAGGAGGAGGAGATGAAAAACTGTTTTTT. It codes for CASSSGGGDEKLFF. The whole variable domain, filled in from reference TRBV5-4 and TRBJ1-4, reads ETGVTQSPTHLIKTRGQQVTLRCSSQSGHNTVSWYQQALGQGPQFIFQYYREEENGRGNFPPRFSGLQFPNYSSELNVNALELDDSALYLCASSSGGGDEKLFFGSGTQLSVL.

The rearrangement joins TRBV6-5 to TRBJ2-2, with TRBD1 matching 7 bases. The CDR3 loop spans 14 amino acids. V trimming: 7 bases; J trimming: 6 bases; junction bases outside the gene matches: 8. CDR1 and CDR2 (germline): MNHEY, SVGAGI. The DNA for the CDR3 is TGTGCCAGCACCTATAGGGGGCCCGCCGGGGAGCTGTTTTTT. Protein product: CASTYRGPAGELFF.

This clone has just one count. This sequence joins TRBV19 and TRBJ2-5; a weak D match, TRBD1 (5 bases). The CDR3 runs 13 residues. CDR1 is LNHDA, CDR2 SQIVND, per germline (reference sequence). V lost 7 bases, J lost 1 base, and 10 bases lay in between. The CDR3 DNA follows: TGTGCCAGTAATTCAGGGCGCCAAGAGACCCAGTACTTC. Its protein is CASNSGRQETQYF.

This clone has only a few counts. CDR3 region: CASSIVGAGGVYEQYF. The DNA of the CDR3 is TGTGCCAGTAGTATAGTGGGCGCAGGGGGTGTCTACGAGCAGTACTTC. This sequence joins TRBV19 and TRBJ2-7, with TRBD1 matching 7 bases. The CDR3 has 16 amino acids. In germline, CDR1 is LNHDA, CDR2 SQIVND (reference sequence). Trimming cost V 1 base and J 3 bases; bases outside gene matches: 9.

In nucleotides, the CDR3 is TGCGCCAGCAGCCAAGAGAGGGGACTCTATGGCTACACCTTC. It yields the protein CASSQERGLYGYTF. V gene TRBV4-3 combines with J gene TRBJ1-2, with a possible D match to TRBD1 (5 bases). The CDR3 has 14 amino acids. Germline V gives CDR1 LGHNA, CDR2 YSLEER. V dropped 0 bases and J dropped 4 bases, with 9 bases sitting between them.

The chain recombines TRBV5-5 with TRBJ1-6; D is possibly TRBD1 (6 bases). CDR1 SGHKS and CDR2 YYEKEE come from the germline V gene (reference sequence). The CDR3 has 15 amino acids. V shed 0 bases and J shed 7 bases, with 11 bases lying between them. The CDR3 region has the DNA TGTGCCAGCAGCTTGGTCGGCAGGGGAAATTCACCCCTCCACTTT. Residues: CASSLVGRGNSPLHF.

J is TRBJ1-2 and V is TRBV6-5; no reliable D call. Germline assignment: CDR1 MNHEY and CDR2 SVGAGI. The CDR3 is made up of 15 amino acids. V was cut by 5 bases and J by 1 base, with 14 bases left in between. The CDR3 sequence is CASSRHLDGNYGYTF. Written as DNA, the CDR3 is TGTGCCAGCAGTCGACACCTTGACGGTAACTATGGCTACACCTTC.

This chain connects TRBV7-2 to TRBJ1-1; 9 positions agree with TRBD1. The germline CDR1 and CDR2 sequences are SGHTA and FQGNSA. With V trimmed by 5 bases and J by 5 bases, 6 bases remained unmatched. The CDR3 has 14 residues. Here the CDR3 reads CASSGQGPGTEAFF. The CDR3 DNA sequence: TGTGCCAGCAGCGGACAGGGGCCGGGTACTGAAGCTTTCTTT.

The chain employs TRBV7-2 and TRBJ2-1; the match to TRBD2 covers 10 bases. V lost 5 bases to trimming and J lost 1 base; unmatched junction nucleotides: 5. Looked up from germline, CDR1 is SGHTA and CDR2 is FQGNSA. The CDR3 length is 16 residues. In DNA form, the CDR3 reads TGTGCCAGCAGCAAACGACTAGCGGGTTCCTACAATGAGCAGTTCTTC. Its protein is CASSKRLAGSYNEQFF.

CDR3 region: CASSLSPQRGGNNEQFF. The CDR3 region has the DNA TGCGCCAGCAGCCTCAGCCCCCAGCGGGGAGGGAACAATGAGCAGTTCTTC. The chain couples TRBV4-1 to TRBJ2-1; TRBD2 agrees at 7 bases. Germline loops: CDR1 MGHRA, CDR2 YSYEKL. This CDR3 is built from 17 residues. V shed 4 bases and J 5 bases; nucleotides not matched to a gene: 14.

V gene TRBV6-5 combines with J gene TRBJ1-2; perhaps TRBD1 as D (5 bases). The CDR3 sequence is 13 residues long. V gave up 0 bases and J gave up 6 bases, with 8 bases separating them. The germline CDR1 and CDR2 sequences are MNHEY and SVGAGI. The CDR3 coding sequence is TGTGCCAGCAGTTACTCGGCAGGGCATGGCTACACCTTC. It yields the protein CASSYSAGHGYTF.

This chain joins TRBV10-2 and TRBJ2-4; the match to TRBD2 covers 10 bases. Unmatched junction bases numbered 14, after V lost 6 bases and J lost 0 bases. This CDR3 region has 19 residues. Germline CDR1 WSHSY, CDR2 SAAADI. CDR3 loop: CASSATIAGGGAAKNIQYF. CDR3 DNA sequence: TGCGCCAGCAGCGCGACAATAGCGGGGGGCGGGGCAGCCAAAAACATTCAGTACTTC.

The CDR3 DNA sequence: TGTGCCAGCAGCTTACGCCCGGGACAGGGGGCATTAAATGAGCAGTTCTTC. It yields the protein CASSLRPGQGALNEQFF. The genes are TRBV7-6 and TRBJ2-1, with TRBD1 identical over 12 bases. With V trimmed by 2 bases and J by 7 bases, 9 bases remained unmatched. This CDR3 is built from 17 residues. CDR1 and CDR2 from the germline V gene are SGHVS and FNYEAQ.

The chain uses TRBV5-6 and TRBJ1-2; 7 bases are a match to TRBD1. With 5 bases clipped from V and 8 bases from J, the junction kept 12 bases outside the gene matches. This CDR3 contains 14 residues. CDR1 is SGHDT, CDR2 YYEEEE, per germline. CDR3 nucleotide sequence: TGTGCCAGCAGATTTGGGCGAGGGGGCGTCGGCTACACCTTC. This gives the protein CASRFGRGGVGYTF.

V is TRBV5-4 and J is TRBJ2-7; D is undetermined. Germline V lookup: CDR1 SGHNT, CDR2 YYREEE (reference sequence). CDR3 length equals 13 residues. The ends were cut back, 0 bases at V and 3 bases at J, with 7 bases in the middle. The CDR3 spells CASSLDTVYEQYF. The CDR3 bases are TGTGCCAGCAGCTTGGATACGGTCTACGAGCAGTACTTC.

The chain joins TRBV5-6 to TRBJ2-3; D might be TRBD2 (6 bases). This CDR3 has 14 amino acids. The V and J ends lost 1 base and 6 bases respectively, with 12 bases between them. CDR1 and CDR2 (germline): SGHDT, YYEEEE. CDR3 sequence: CASSLLTSLDTQYF. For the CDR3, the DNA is TGTGCCAGCAGCTTGTTGACTAGTTTGGATACGCAGTATTTT.

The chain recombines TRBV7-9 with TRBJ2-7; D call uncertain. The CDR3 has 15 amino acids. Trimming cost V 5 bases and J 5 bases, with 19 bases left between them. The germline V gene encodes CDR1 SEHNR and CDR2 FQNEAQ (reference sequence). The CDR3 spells CASSPIFNSIDEQYF. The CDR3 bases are TGTGCCAGCAGCCCCATCTTTAACAGTATCGACGAGCAGTACTTC.

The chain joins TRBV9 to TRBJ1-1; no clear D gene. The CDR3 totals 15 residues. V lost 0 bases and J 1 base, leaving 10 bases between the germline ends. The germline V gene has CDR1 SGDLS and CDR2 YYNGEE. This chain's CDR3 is CASSVALQENTEAFF. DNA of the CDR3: TGTGCCAGCAGCGTAGCCCTCCAGGAGAACACTGAAGCTTTCTTT.

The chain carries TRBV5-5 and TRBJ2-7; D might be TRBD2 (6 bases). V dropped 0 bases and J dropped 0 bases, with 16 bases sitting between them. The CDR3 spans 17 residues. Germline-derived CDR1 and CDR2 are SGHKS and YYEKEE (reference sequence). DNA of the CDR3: TGTGCCAGCAGCTTGGAGGTGGAGCGGGCAGACTCCTACGAGCAGTACTTC. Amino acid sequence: CASSLEVERADSYEQYF.

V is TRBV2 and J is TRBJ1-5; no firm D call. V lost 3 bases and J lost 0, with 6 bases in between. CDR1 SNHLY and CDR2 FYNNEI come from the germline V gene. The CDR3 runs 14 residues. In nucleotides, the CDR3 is TGTGCCAGCAGTGACAGGATTAGCAATCAGCCCCAGCATTTT. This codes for CASSDRISNQPQHF.

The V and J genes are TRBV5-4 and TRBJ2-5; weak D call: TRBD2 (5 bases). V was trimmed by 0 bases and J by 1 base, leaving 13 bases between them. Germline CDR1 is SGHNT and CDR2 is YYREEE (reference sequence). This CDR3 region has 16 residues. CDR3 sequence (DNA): TGTGCCAGCAGCTTGGGGTCGCGGGCGGCCCAAGAGACCCAGTACTTC. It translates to CASSLGSRAAQETQYF.

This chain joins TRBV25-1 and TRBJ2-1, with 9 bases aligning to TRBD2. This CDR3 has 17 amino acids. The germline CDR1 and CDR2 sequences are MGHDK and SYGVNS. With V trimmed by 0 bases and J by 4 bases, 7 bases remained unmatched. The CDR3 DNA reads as TGTGCCAGCAGTGAATATATGGGACTAGCACATTACAATGAGCAGTTCTTC. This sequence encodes CASSEYMGLAHYNEQFF. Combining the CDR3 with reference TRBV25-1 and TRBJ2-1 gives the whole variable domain EADIYQTPRYLVIGTGKKITLECSQTMGHDKMYWYQQDPGMELHLIHYSYGVNSTEKGDLSSESTVSRIRTEHFPLTLESARPSHTSQYLCASSEYMGLAHYNEQFFGPGTRLTVL.

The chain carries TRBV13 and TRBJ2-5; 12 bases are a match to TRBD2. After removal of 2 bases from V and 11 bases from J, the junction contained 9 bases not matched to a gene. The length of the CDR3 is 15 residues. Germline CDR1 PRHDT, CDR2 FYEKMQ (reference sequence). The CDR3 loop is CASSLNLAGGLVQYF. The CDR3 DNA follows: TGTGCCAGCAGCTTAAACCTAGCGGGGGGGCTGGTGCAGTACTTC.

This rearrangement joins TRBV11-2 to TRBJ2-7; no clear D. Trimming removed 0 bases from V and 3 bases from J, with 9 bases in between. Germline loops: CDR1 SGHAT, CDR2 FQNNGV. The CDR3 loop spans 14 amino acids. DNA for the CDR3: TGTGCCAGCAGCTTAGAACGGTTGCGCTACGAGCAGTACTTC. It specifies CASSLERLRYEQYF.